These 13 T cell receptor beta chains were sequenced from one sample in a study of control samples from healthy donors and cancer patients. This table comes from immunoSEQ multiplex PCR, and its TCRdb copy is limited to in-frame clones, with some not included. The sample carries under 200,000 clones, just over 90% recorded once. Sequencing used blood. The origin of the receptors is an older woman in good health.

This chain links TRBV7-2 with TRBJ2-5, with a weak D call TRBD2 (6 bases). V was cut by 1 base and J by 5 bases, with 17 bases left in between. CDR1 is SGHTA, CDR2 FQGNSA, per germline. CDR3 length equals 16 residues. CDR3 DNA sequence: TGTGCCAGCAGCTTAGGCGGGGACTTCTGGTCGGAGACCCAGTACTTC. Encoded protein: CASSLGGDFWSETQYF. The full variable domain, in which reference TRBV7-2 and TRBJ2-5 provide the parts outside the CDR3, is GAGVSQSPSNKVTEKGKDVELRCDPISGHTALYWYRQSLGQGLEFLIYFQGNSAPDKSGLPSDRFSAERTGGSVSTLTIQRTQQEDSAVYLCASSLGGDFWSETQYFGPGTRLLVL.

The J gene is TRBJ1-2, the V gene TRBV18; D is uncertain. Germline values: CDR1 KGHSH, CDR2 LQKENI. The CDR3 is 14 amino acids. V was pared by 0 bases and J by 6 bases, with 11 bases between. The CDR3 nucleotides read TGTGCCAGCTCACCACCAGGCCAGAGAGATGGCTACACCTTC. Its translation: CASSPPGQRDGYTF.

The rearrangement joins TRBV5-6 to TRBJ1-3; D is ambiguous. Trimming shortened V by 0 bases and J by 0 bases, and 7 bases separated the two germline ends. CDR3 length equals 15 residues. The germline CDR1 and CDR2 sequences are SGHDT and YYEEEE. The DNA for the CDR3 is TGTGCCAGCAGCTTGGGACGGTACTCTGGAAACACCATATATTTT. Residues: CASSLGRYSGNTIYF.

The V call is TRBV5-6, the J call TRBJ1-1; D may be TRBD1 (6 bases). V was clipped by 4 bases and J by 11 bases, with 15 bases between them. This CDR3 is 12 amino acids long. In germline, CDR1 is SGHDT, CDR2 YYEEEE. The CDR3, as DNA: TGTGCCAGCAGCCGGGGGCAGGGCGGGGCTTTCTTT. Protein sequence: CASSRGQGGAFF.

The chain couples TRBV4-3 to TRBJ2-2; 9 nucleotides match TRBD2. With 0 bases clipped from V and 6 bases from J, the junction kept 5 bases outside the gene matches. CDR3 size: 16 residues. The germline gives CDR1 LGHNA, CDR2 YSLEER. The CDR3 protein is CASSQELSGGSGELFF. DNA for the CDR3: TGCGCCAGCAGCCAAGAACTCAGCGGGGGGTCCGGGGAGCTGTTTTTT.

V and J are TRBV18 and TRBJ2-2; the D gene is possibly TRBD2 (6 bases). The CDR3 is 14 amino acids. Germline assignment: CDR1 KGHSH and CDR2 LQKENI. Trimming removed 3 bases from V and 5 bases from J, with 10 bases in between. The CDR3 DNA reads TGTGCCAGCTCACCGCTAGGGACTACCGGGGAGCTGTTTTTT. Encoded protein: CASSPLGTTGELFF.

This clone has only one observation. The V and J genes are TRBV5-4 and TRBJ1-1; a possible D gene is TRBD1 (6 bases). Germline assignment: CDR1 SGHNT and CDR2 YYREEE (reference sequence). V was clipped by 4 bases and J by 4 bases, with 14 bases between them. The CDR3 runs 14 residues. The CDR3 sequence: CASSHQGLGTEAFF. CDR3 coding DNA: TGTGCCAGCAGCCATCAGGGGCTAGGCACTGAAGCTTTCTTT.

In DNA form, the CDR3 reads TGTGCCAGTAGTACCGGGGCACTGAACACTGAAGCTTTCTTT. It is translated as CASSTGALNTEAFF. The chain links TRBV19 to TRBJ1-1; D possibly corresponds to TRBD1 (5 bases). Germline CDR1 LNHDA, CDR2 SQIVND (reference sequence). The CDR3 covers 14 residues. Trimming removed 4 bases from V and 0 bases from J, with 9 bases in between.

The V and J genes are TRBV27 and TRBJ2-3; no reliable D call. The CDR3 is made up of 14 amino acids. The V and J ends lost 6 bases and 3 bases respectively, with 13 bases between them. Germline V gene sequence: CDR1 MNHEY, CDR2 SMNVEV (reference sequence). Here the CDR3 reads CASSWGGLTDTQYF. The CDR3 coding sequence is TGTGCCAGCAGCTGGGGTGGTTTAACAGATACGCAGTATTTT.

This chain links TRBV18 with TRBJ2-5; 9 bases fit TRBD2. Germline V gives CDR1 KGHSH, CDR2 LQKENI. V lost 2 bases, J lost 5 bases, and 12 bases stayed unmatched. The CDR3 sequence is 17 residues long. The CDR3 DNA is TGTGCCAGCTCACCATCTTCTAGCGGGGACTGGGGCGAGACCCAGTACTTC. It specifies CASSPSSSGDWGETQYF.

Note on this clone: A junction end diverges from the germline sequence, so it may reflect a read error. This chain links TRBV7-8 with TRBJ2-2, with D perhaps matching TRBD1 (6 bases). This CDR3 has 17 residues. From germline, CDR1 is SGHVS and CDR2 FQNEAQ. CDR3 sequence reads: CASSIQYRDRNSGELFF. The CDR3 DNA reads TGTGCCAGCAGCATCCAATACAGGGATCGAAACAGCGGGGAGCTGTTTTTT.

The CDR3 loop is CASSPPGIMNTEAFF. The CDR3 coding sequence is TGTGCCAGCTCACCCCCCGGAATAATGAACACTGAAGCTTTCTTT. The chain employs TRBV18 and TRBJ1-1; D uncertain. V was trimmed by 3 bases and J by 0 bases, leaving 11 bases between them. The germline V gene encodes CDR1 KGHSH and CDR2 LQKENI. The CDR3 totals 15 residues.

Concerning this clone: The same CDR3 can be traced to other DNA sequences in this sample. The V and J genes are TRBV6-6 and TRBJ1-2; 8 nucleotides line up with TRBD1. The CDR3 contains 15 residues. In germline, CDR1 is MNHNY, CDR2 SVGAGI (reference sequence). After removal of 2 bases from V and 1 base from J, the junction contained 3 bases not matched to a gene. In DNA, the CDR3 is TGTGCCAGCAGTTACCCTGGACAGGGTAACTATGGCTACACCTTC. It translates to CASSYPGQGNYGYTF.